What follows are 24 T cell receptor beta chains derived from one specimen sequenced in a study of CD8 T cells in ankylosing spondylitis. TCRdb fed the 5' RACE reads into MiXCR, producing one record per CDR3 protein. The sample shows over 150,000 distinct CDR3 sequences, around 13% of them seen only once. The material sequenced was blood, either unsorted or a sorted T cell fraction (not recorded which). All receptors come from a male donor with ankylosing spondylitis or in good health (not recorded which).

This clonotype was picked up a small number of times. The chain has TRBV21-1 and TRBJ1-2; the table names TRBD1, a call not compared with the DNA. TRBV21-1 is designated a pseudogene. The CDR3 spans 16 residues. CDR3 in DNA: TGTGCCAGCAGCAACCAACAGGGTAGGGGCTCCTATGGCTACACCTTC. This codes for CASSNQQGRGSYGYTF.

Ten or more counts support this clonotype. The chain employs TRBV12-3 or TRBV12-4 and TRBJ1-2; 7 bases align to TRBD1. The V segment lost 1 base and the J segment 4 bases; nucleotides outside the gene matches: 12. The CDR3 consists of 17 residues. The CDR3 coding sequence is TGTGCCAGCAGTTTAGTCCCGGGACAGCCGACCCTCTATGGCTACACCTTC. Translated: CASSLVPGQPTLYGYTF.

This clonotype was counted between two and nine times. V and J are TRBV11-3 and TRBJ2-7, with a weak D call TRBD1 (6 bases). Germline values: CDR1 SGHNT, CDR2 YENEEA. The CDR3 runs to 15 residues. The germline V and J ends were trimmed by 2 bases and 2 bases, with 13 bases remaining between them. CDR3 sequence: CASSLLRDTTYEQYF. For the CDR3, the DNA is TGTGCCAGCAGCTTACTCCGGGACACGACCTACGAGCAGTACTTC.

The chain uses TRBV20-1 and TRBJ2-7; D is perhaps TRBD1 (6 bases). The CDR3 is 16 residues long. The germline V gene has CDR1 DFQATT and CDR2 SNEGSKA (reference sequence). Deletions cut 0 bases from V and 0 bases from J, with 15 bases between. The CDR3 sequence is CSARDSRTDSSYEQYF. The CDR3 DNA sequence: TGCAGTGCTAGAGATTCCCGGACAGACAGCTCCTACGAGCAGTACTTC.

A few counts support this clonotype. The chain recombines TRBV4-1 with TRBJ2-7; possibly TRBD2 for D (5 bases). The V end lost 3 bases, the J end lost 6 bases, and 18 bases lay between the germline ends. Germline V lookup: CDR1 MGHRA, CDR2 YSYEKL. CDR3 length: 15 amino acids. The CDR3 is CASSQLSGLGGEQYF. For the CDR3, the DNA is TGCGCCAGCAGCCAGTTGTCGGGGTTAGGCGGCGAGCAGTACTTC.

This clonotype was observed a handful of times. This rearrangement joins TRBV13 to TRBJ2-3; 13 bases fit TRBD2. The germline gives CDR1 PRHDT, CDR2 FYEKMQ (reference sequence). This CDR3 is 17 amino acids long. V shed 5 bases, J shed 4 bases, and the junction held 9 bases outside the gene matches. DNA of the CDR3: TGTGCCAGCAGCCAGGGAGGGACTAGCGGGGATGCAGATACGCAGTATTTT. It yields the protein CASSQGGTSGDADTQYF.

In this sample, this clonotype turned up many times. The chain uses TRBV29-1 and TRBJ2-1; 9 nucleotides match TRBD2. The V and J ends lost 1 base and 9 bases, in that order; junction bases with no gene match: 22. Germline assignment: CDR1 SQVTM and CDR2 ANQGSEA. The CDR3 runs 19 residues. CDR3 region: CSVEVPSGDISGVHGEQFF. CDR3 nucleotides: TGCAGCGTTGAAGTACCTAGCGGGGACATCTCGGGAGTTCACGGTGAGCAGTTCTTC.

V is TRBV2 and J is TRBJ2-7, with 8 bases lining up with TRBD1. The CDR3 sequence is 13 residues long. V was pared by 7 bases and J by 5 bases, with 7 bases of the junction left unmatched. The V gene's germline CDR1 is SNHLY and CDR2 FYNNEI. For the CDR3, the DNA is TGTGCCAGCACATCAGGGGGCTGGAACGAGCAGTACTTC. This encodes CASTSGGWNEQYF.

This clonotype turned up a few times. V and J are TRBV5-6 and TRBJ2-7; 13 nucleotides agree with TRBD2. Looked up from germline, CDR1 is SGHDT and CDR2 is YYEEEE. Trimming cost V 0 bases and J 2 bases; bases outside gene matches: 2. The CDR3 runs to 16 residues. CDR3 amino acids: CASSLGTSGSPYEQYF. The CDR3 DNA is TGTGCCAGCAGCTTGGGGACTAGCGGGAGTCCCTACGAGCAGTACTTC. The whole variable domain, remainder taken from reference TRBV5-6 and TRBJ2-7, is DAGVTQSPTHLIKTRGQQVTLRCSPKSGHDTVSWYQQALGQGPQFIFQYYEEEERQRGNFPDRFSGHQFPNYSSELNVNALLLGDSALYLCASSLGTSGSPYEQYFGPGTRLTVT.

The chain links TRBV2 to TRBJ2-7, with TRBD1 identical over 8 bases. Losses at the gene ends were 6 bases for V and 2 bases for J; bases not matched to a gene: 9. This CDR3 contains 15 residues. The germline CDR1 and CDR2 sequences are SNHLY and FYNNEI. The CDR3 DNA is TGTGCCAGCAGCGCCGGGACAGGTTATCCCTACGAGCAGTACTTC. Translation: CASSAGTGYPYEQYF.

This clonotype was recorded at least ten times. This chain links TRBV4-2 with TRBJ1-6; no firm D call. Trimming took off 2 bases at V and 0 bases at J, with 11 bases between the two ends. Per the germline V gene, CDR1 is LGHNA and CDR2 is YNFKEQ. The CDR3 runs 17 residues. The CDR3 DNA is TGTGCCAGCAGCCAAAACCCGATTAGCTCCTATAATTCACCCCTCCACTTT. Translated: CASSQNPISSYNSPLHF.

This clonotype has only a few counts. For the CDR3, the DNA is TGTGCCATCAGTCCAGGGATGAACACTGAAGCTTTCTTT. Its protein is CAISPGMNTEAFF. The chain joins TRBV10-3 to TRBJ1-1, with D perhaps matching TRBD1 (5 bases). The CDR3 spans 13 residues. The V and J ends lost 5 bases and 0 bases respectively, with 7 bases between them. CDR1 is ENHRY, CDR2 SYGVKD, per germline.

CDR3 residues: CASSPGEGHTEAFF. The CDR3 region has the DNA TGCGCCAGCAGTCCCGGGGAGGGGCACACTGAAGCTTTCTTT. The genes are TRBV5-1 and TRBJ1-1; D is possibly TRBD1 (5 bases). The CDR3 covers 14 residues. The ends were cut back, 5 bases at V and 3 bases at J, with 14 bases in the middle. Germline V gene sequence: CDR1 SGHRS, CDR2 YFSETQ.

J is TRBJ1-6 and V is TRBV27; D call uncertain. Trimming took 3 bases from V and 3 from J, leaving 0 bases between them. This CDR3 is built from 12 residues. Germline values: CDR1 MNHEY, CDR2 SMNVEV (reference sequence). The CDR3 loop reads CASSFYNSPLHF. The CDR3 DNA sequence: TGTGCCAGCAGTTTCTATAATTCACCCCTCCACTTT.

This clonotype was observed a handful of times. This chain connects TRBV12-3 or TRBV12-4 to TRBJ2-7; D possibly corresponds to TRBD1 (7 bases). The CDR3 loop spans 14 amino acids. V lost 6 bases and J 6 bases, leaving 18 bases between the germline ends. This CDR3 reads CASRPAGTAGEQYF. In nucleotides, the CDR3 is TGTGCCAGCAGGCCGGCGGGGACAGCGGGCGAGCAGTACTTC.

V usage is TRBV7-2 and J usage is TRBJ1-2; TRBD1 matches 7 bases. V shed 4 bases and J 7 bases; nucleotides not matched to a gene: 6. The CDR3 totals 13 residues. Per germline, CDR1 SGHTA and CDR2 FQGNSA. The CDR3 sequence is CASSYRGEVGYTF. CDR3 DNA sequence: TGTGCCAGCAGCTACAGGGGAGAGGTTGGCTACACCTTC.

This clonotype occurred a few times. The chain couples TRBV27 to TRBJ2-7; D is unresolved. Between the trimmed V and J ends, which lost 8 bases and 7 bases, there was a span of 9 bases. CDR3 length: 10 amino acids. Looked up from germline, CDR1 is MNHEY and CDR2 is SMNVEV (reference sequence). The CDR3 sequence: CASPPMEQYF. For the CDR3, the DNA is TGTGCCAGCCCCCCCATGGAGCAGTACTTC.

The chain combines TRBV19 with TRBJ2-2; 11 nucleotides line up with TRBD2. Germline CDR1 and CDR2: LNHDA and SQIVND (reference sequence). This CDR3 is built from 14 residues. V shed 7 bases and J 4 bases; nucleotides not matched to a gene: 2. The CDR3 nucleotides read TGTGCCAGTAATAGCGGGAGGGCCACCGGGGAGCTGTTTTTT. Its protein product is CASNSGRATGELFF.

The chain employs TRBV27 and TRBJ1-5; unclear D gene. Trimming took 5 bases from V and 3 from J, leaving 5 bases between them. CDR3 length: 12 amino acids. Germline lookup yields CDR1 MNHEY and CDR2 SMNVEV (reference sequence). The CDR3: CASSHTNQPQHF. CDR3 bases: TGTGCCAGCAGTCACACCAATCAGCCCCAGCATTTT.

Only a few counts were recorded for this clonotype. The V and J genes are TRBV5-5 and TRBJ2-1; 11 bases are shared with TRBD1. The germline CDR1 and CDR2 sequences are SGHKS and YYEKEE (reference sequence). Trimming cost V 0 bases and J 2 bases; bases outside gene matches: 7. The CDR3 covers 18 residues. DNA for the CDR3: TGTGCCAGCAGCTTGGCCGGACAGGGGGCCTTAACCTACAATGAGCAGTTCTTC. Protein: CASSLAGQGALTYNEQFF.

This clonotype was observed a handful of times. For the CDR3, the DNA is TGTGCCAGCTCACCAACACGAAACGGCGGTGAAGCTTTCTTT. Protein product: CASSPTRNGGEAFF. The chain uses TRBV18 and TRBJ1-1; D uncertain. Germline-derived CDR1 and CDR2 are KGHSH and LQKENI. This CDR3 is 14 amino acids long. V lost 2 bases and J 7 bases, leaving 14 bases between the germline ends. Using reference TRBV18 and TRBJ1-1 for the parts outside the CDR3, the full variable domain is NAGVMQNPRHLVRRRGQEARLRCSPMKGHSHVYWYRQLPEEGLKFMVYLQKENIIDESGMPKERFSAEFPKEGPSILRIQQVVRGDSAAYFCASSPTRNGGEAFFGQGTRLTVV.

In its sample, this clonotype was seen a few times. The chain is built from TRBV6-1 and TRBJ1-6; TRBD1 matches 7 bases. The CDR3 runs 18 residues. The germline V gene has CDR1 MNHNS and CDR2 SASEGT. Germline trimming cut 6 bases from V and 0 bases from J; bases unmatched to any gene: 11. The CDR3 spells CASSHSGGDASYNSPLHF. Written as DNA, the CDR3 is TGTGCCAGCAGCCATTCAGGGGGGGATGCCTCCTATAATTCACCCCTCCACTTT.

This clonotype was seen many times. This rearrangement joins TRBV4-2 to TRBJ1-5; D call uncertain. The CDR3 runs 16 residues. Germline CDR1 reads LGHNA; CDR2 reads YNFKEQ. V was pared by 0 bases and J by 5 bases, with 14 bases between. The CDR3, as DNA: TGTGCCAGCAGCCAAGAAGAGGGCGACGGCGATCAGCCCCAGCATTTT. Protein sequence: CASSQEEGDGDQPQHF.

The V gene is TRBV19, the J gene TRBJ1-1; 8 bases agree with TRBD1. Germline V gene lookup returns CDR1 LNHDA and CDR2 SQIVND (reference sequence). There are 15 residues in the CDR3. The V and J ends lost 7 bases and 1 base, in that order; junction bases with no gene match: 8. Written as DNA, the CDR3 is TGTGCCAGTAACCCAGGACAGGGAGGGAACACTGAAGCTTTCTTT. Its translation is CASNPGQGGNTEAFF.